This passage covers 10 T cell receptor beta chains from one sample sequenced in a study of blood T cell repertoires in COVID-19. Profiling relied on immunoSEQ multiplex PCR, and the TCRdb table lists in-frame clones only, not all of them. The table shows more than 95,000 clones, with about 80% occurring only once. The sample comprised peripheral blood. These receptors were obtained from a man aged 70 or older with active or convalescent COVID-19.

V and J are TRBV27 and TRBJ1-5, with 9 bases identical to TRBD1. This CDR3 region has 16 residues. Germline loops: CDR1 MNHEY, CDR2 SMNVEV (reference sequence). Trimming at V came to 7 bases and at J to 4 bases, leaving 11 bases not matched to a gene. The CDR3 reads CASTPLGTGSNQPQHF. In DNA form, the CDR3 reads TGTGCCAGCACCCCACTGGGGACAGGGAGTAATCAGCCCCAGCATTTT.

The V and J genes are TRBV7-2 and TRBJ2-1; the D gene is possibly TRBD1 (5 bases). The germline V gene has CDR1 SGHTA and CDR2 FQGNSA. V was clipped by 8 bases and J by 4 bases, with 15 bases between them. The CDR3 loop spans 14 amino acids. CDR3 sequence reads: CASSHRTSYNEQFF. The CDR3, as DNA: TGTGCCAGCTCCCACCGGACAAGTTACAATGAGCAGTTCTTC.

This chain connects TRBV5-1 to TRBJ1-1; D uncertain. The V gene lost 5 bases and the J gene lost 4 bases, with 12 bases spanning the gap. Germline-derived CDR1 and CDR2 are SGHRS and YFSETQ. There are 13 residues in the CDR3. Here the CDR3 reads CASSSPGGTEAFF. CDR3 DNA sequence: TGCGCCAGCAGTTCCCCGGGTGGCACTGAAGCTTTCTTT.

This clone was seen only once. The rearrangement joins TRBV3-1 (or the pseudogene TRBV3-2) to TRBJ1-2, with TRBD1 as a possible D gene (6 bases). The CDR3 loop spans 14 amino acids. The V and J ends lost 0 bases and 7 bases respectively, with 12 bases between them. Germline CDR1 LGHDT, CDR2 YNNKEL (reference sequence). In DNA form, the CDR3 reads TGTGCCAGCAGCCAAGATAGGCGGGGGCTTGGCTACACCTTC. Translation: CASSQDRRGLGYTF.

The rearrangement uses TRBV9 and TRBJ2-1; 10 nucleotides align to TRBD2. Trimming removed 2 bases from V and 2 bases from J; junction bases left unmatched: 10. CDR1 and CDR2 from the germline V gene are SGDLS and YYNGEE. The CDR3 loop spans 18 amino acids. The CDR3 DNA follows: TGTGCCAGCAGCGTTTTGCCTAGCGGGGGCCCTACCTACAATGAGCAGTTCTTC. It is translated as CASSVLPSGGPTYNEQFF.

Here the CDR3 reads CASRPPRGGTEAFF. In DNA, the CDR3 is TGTGCCAGTAGACCCCCAAGGGGGGGGACTGAAGCTTTCTTT. The chain recombines TRBV19 with TRBJ1-1; the D gene is possibly TRBD1 (6 bases). This CDR3 spans 14 amino acids. CDR1 and CDR2 from the germline V gene are LNHDA and SQIVND (reference sequence). Trimming removed 6 bases from V and 5 bases from J, with 16 bases in between.

The V and J genes are TRBV15 and TRBJ2-4; TRBD1 matches at 7 bases. Trimming took 3 bases from V and 7 from J; bases not matched to a gene: 6. CDR3 length equals 14 residues. The germline V gene encodes CDR1 LNHNV and CDR2 YYDKDF (reference sequence). DNA for the CDR3: TGTGCCACCAGCAGGGACACGACAGGGAACATTCAGTACTTC. This encodes CATSRDTTGNIQYF.

The chain recombines TRBV28 with TRBJ1-6, with 9 bases lining up with TRBD1. The germline V gene has CDR1 MDHEN and CDR2 SYDVKM. This CDR3 region has 12 residues. V gave up 8 bases and J gave up 7 bases; unmatched junction bases: 0. CDR3 DNA: TGTGCCAGCGGACAGGGGAATTCACCCCTCCACTTT. It specifies CASGQGNSPLHF.

The rearrangement joins TRBV11-2 to TRBJ2-7, with TRBD1 identical over 12 bases. Germline V gene lookup returns CDR1 SGHAT and CDR2 FQNNGV. Unmatched junction bases numbered 8, after V lost 0 bases and J lost 11 bases. CDR3 length: 15 amino acids. The CDR3 protein is CASSLEPGQGAREYF. CDR3 nucleotide sequence: TGTGCCAGCAGCTTAGAACCGGGACAGGGGGCGCGTGAGTACTTC.

The gene calls are TRBV7-7 and TRBJ2-1; D call uncertain. Germline V gene sequence: CDR1 SSHAT, CDR2 FNYEAQ (reference sequence). The CDR3 has 13 residues. V was clipped by 1 base and J by 8 bases, with 9 bases between them. The chain's CDR3 is CASSLDYFDEQFF. DNA for the CDR3: TGTGCCAGCAGCTTAGACTATTTCGATGAGCAGTTCTTC.